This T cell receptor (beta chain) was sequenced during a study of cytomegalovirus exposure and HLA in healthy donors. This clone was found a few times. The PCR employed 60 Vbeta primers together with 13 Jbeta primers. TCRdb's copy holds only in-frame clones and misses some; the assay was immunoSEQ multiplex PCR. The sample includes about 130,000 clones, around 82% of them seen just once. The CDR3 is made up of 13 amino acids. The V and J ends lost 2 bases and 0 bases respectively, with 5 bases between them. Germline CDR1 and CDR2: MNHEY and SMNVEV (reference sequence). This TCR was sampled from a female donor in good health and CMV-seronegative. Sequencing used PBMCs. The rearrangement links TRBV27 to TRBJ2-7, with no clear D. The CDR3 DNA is TGTGCCAGCAGTTTAGCGGACTCCTACGAGCAGTACTTC. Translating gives CASSLADSYEQYF.